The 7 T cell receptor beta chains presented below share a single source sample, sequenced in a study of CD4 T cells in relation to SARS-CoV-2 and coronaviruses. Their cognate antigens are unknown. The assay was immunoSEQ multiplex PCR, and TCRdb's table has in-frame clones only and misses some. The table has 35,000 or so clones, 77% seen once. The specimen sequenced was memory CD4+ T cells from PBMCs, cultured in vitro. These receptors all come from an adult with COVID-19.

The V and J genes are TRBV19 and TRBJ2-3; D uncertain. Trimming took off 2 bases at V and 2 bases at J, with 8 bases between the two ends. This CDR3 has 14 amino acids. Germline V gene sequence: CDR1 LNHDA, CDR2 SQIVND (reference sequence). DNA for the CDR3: TGTGCCAGTAGTATATTCCGGCTCACAGATACGCAGTATTTT. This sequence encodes CASSIFRLTDTQYF.

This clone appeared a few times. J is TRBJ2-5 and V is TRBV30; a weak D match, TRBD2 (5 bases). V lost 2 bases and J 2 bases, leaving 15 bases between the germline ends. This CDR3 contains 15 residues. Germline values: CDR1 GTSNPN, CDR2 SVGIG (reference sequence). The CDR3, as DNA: TGTGCCTGGAGTACCCAAGCGGAGGCACAAGAGACCCAGTACTTC. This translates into CAWSTQAEAQETQYF.

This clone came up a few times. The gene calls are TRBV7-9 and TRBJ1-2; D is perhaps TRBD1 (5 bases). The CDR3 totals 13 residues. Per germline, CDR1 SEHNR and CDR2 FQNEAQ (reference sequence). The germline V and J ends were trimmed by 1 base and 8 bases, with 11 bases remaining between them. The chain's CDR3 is CASSLGGAQGYTF. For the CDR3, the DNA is TGTGCCAGCAGCTTAGGAGGGGCGCAAGGCTACACCTTC.

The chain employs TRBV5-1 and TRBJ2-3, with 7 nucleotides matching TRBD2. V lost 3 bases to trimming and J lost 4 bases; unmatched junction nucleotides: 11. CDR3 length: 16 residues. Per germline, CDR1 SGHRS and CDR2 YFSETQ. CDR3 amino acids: CASSWGGLAESDTQYF. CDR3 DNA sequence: TGCGCCAGCAGCTGGGGAGGTCTAGCGGAATCAGATACGCAGTATTTT.

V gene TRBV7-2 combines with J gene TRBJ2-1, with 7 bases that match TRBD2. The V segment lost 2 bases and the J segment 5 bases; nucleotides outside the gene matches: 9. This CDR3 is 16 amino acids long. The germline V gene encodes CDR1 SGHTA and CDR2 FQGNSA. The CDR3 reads CASSLSESSGHNEQFF. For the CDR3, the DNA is TGTGCCAGCAGCTTATCCGAATCTAGCGGCCACAATGAGCAGTTCTTC.

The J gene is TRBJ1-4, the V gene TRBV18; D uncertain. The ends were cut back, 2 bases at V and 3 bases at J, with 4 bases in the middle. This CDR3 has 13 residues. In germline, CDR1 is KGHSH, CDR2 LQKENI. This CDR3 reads CASSPGANEKLFF. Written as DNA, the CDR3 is TGTGCCAGCTCACCAGGGGCTAATGAAAAACTGTTTTTT.

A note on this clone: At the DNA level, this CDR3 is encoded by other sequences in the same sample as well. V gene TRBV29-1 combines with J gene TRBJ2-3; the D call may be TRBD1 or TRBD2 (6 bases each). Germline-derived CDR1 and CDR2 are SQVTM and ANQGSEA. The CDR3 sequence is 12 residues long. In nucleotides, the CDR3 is TGCAGTTATGGAGGGGGAACAGATACGCAGTATTTT. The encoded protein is CSYGGGTDTQYF.